The sequence of this T cell receptor beta chain was determined in a study of radiotherapy plus CTLA-4 blockade in lung cancer. Study-wide findings and caveats: Reportedly, early blood T cell clone dynamics best predicted response, with interferon-beta. Expansion of tumor-derived TCR clones was observed in blood after radiotherapy plus ipilimumab.

TCRdb's copy holds only in-frame clones and misses some; the assay was immunoSEQ multiplex PCR. The table includes roughly 80,000 clones, 78% detected once. Regarding this clone: Its antigen is undetermined.

The sequenced sample was peripheral blood, obtained from a patient treated with radiotherapy plus ipilimumab. The TCR was taken from a human donor with non-small cell lung cancer who had a partial response to radiotherapy plus ipilimumab. Some clones in this sample may be carry-over from other donors' samples.

DNA of the CDR3: TGTGCCAGCAGCGTAGTGGCAAGCACAGATACGCAGTATTTT. It specifies CASSVVASTDTQYF. J is TRBJ2-3 and V is TRBV9, with unresolved D. The CDR3 contains 14 residues. Germline CDR1 and CDR2: SGDLS and YYNGEE. Trimming cost V 0 bases and J 0 bases, with 5 bases left between them.